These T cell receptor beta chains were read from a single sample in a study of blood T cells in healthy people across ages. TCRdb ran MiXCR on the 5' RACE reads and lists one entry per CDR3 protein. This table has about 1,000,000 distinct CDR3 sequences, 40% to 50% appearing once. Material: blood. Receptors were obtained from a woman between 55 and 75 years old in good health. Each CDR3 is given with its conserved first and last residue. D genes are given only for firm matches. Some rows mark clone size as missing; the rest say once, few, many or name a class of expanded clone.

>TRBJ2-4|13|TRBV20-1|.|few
TGCAGTACCAAATCCCCCATTGGGAACATTCAGTACTTC
CSTKSPIGNIQYF
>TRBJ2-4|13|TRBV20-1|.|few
TGCAGTGCCCCTCGTGAGGGCAAAAACATTCAGTACTTC
CSAPREGKNIQYF
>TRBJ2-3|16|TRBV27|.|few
TGTGCCAGCAGTTTACCTGCGGCGGGAAGCACAGATACGCAGTATTTT
CASSLPAAGSTDTQYF
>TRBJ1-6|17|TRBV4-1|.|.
TGCGCCAGCAGCCAAGATGTTTTGGGGGCGCAAAATTCACCCCTCCACTTT
CASSQDVLGAQNSPLHF
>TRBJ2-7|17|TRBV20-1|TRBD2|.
TGCAGTGCTAGCCGACTAGCGGGAGACCGTGGGGCCTACGAGCAGTACTTC
CSASRLAGDRGAYEQYF
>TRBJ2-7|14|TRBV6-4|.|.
TGTGCCAGCTCTCGGGTGGCAGGGTTAAACGAGCAGTACTTC
CASSRVAGLNEQYF
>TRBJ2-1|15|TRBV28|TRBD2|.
TGTGCCAGCAAACCGGGACTAGGCTCCTACAATGAGCAGTTCTTC
CASKPGLGSYNEQFF
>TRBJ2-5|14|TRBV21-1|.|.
TGTGCCAGCAGCAAGACACCCCAAGGAGAGACCCAGTACTTC
CASSKTPQGETQYF
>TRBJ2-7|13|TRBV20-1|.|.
TGCAGTGCTAGTGGCAAGTCTGGCTACGAGCAGTACTTC
CSASGKSGYEQYF
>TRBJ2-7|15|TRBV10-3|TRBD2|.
TGTGCCATCAGTGAGTCGACGACTAGCAATTACGAGCAGTACTTC
CAISESTTSNYEQYF
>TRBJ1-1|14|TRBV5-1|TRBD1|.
TGCGCCAGCAGCGAACAGGGGAGGAACACTGAAGCTTTCTTT
CASSEQGRNTEAFF
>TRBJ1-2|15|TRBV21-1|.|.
TGTGCCAGCAGCAAAGGTCTCCCAGAGAACTATGGCTACACCTTC
CASSKGLPENYGYTF
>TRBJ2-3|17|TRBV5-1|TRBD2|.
TGCGCCAGCAGCCCATCTAGCGGGGGGACCGACACAGATACGCAGTATTTT
CASSPSSGGTDTDTQYF
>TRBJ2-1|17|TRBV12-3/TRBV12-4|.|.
TGTGCCAGCAAGAAAAGAGGAGGCGGGCCGACCTACAATGAGCAGTTCTTC
CASKKRGGGPTYNEQFF
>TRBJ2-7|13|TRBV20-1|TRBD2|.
TGCAGTGCCAATAGCGGGAGGGCCGACGAGCAGTACTTC
CSANSGRADEQYF
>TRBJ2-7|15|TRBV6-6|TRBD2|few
TGTGCCAGCAGTTCGGCGACTAGCGGGATTTACGAGCAGTACTTC
CASSSATSGIYEQYF
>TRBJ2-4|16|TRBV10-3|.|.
TGTGCCATCAGTGGGCCAACCGGGACATATCGGGAAGAGCAGTACTTC
CAISGPTGTYREEQYF
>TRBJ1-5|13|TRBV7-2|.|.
TGTGCCAGCAGCGCCGGGGGGATTCAGCCCCAGCATTTT
CASSAGGIQPQHF
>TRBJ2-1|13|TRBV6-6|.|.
TGTGCCAGCAGTCCCCAGGGGGAGGGCCGGCAGTTCTTC
CASSPQGEGRQFF
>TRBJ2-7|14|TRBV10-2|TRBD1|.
TGCGCCAGCAGTGAGTCGGGACAGCACTACGAGCAGTACTTC
CASSESGQHYEQYF
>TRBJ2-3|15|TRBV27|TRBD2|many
TGTGCCAGGAAAAGAACTAGCGCCGCCACAGATACGCAGTATTTT
CARKRTSAATDTQYF
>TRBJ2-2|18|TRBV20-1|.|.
TGCAGTGCTAGAGACCCGAGGGGAACAGGGCTTGATACCGGGGAGCTGTTTTTT
CSARDPRGTGLDTGELFF
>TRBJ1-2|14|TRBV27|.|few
TGTGCCAGCAGTCCGACCGGCAGGGACTATGGCTACACCTTC
CASSPTGRDYGYTF
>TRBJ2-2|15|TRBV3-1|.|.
TGTGCCAGCAGCCAGCTCACAGGGTACACCGGGGAGCTGTTTTTT
CASSQLTGYTGELFF
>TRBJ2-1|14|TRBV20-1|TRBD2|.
TGCAGTGCCTACTTTAACGGGAGGGCCTATGAGCAGTTCTTC
CSAYFNGRAYEQFF
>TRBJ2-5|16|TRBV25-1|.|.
TGTGCCAGCAGTGAATGGGTCCAGGGAATCCCGGAGACCCAGTACTTC
CASSEWVQGIPETQYF
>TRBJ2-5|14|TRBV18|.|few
TGTGCCAGCTCGTTTTCGATCGGCCAAGAGACCCAGTACTTC
CASSFSIGQETQYF
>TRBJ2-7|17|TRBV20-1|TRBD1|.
TGCAGTGCTAGACGCAAGCCGGGGACAGGTCCTTCCTACGAGCAGTACTTC
CSARRKPGTGPSYEQYF
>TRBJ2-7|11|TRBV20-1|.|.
TGCAGTGCTAGCTTGGGAGCCGAGCAGTACTTC
CSASLGAEQYF
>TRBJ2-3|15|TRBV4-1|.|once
TGCGCCAGCAGCCAAGATCGGTTCGTCACCTATACGCAGTATTTT
CASSQDRFVTYTQYF
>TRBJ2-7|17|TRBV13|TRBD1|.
TGTGCCAGCAGCCAAGGCCCATCCGGACAGGGCTACTACGAGCAGTACTTC
CASSQGPSGQGYYEQYF
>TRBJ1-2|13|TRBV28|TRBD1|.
TGTGCCAGCAGCCAGGACAGGCGTGATGGCTACACCTTC
CASSQDRRDGYTF
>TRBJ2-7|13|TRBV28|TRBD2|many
TGTGCCAGCAGTTTAAGCGGGATCTACGAGCAGTACTTC
CASSLSGIYEQYF
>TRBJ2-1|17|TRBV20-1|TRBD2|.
TGCAGTGCCTTGGATGTTTTGAGCGGGACGAACTACAATGAGCAGTTCTTC
CSALDVLSGTNYNEQFF
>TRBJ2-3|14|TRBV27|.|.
TGTGCCAGCAGTTTCCGCATAAGCACAGATACGCAGTATTTT
CASSFRISTDTQYF
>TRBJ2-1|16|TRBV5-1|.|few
TGCGCCAGCAGCTATCGAACGGACTTTTCCTACAATGAGCAGTTCTTC
CASSYRTDFSYNEQFF
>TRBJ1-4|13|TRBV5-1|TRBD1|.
TGCGCCAGCAGCTTTAACCGGGACAGGGGACTGTTTTTT
CASSFNRDRGLFF
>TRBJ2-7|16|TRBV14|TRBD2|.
TGTGCCAGCAGCCACACAGCGGGAGGTTGGACCTACGAGCAGTACTTC
CASSHTAGGWTYEQYF
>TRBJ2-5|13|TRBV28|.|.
TGTGCCAGCAGTTTATCGAGACCAGAGACCCAGTACTTC
CASSLSRPETQYF
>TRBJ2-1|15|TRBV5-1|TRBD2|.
TGCGCCAGCAGCTTGGAGGGACTAGCATGGGCTGAGCAGTTCTTC
CASSLEGLAWAEQFF
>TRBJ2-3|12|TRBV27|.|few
TGTGCCAGCACCTCAGCCGTGGATACGCAGTATTTT
CASTSAVDTQYF
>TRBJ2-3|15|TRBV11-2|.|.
TGTGCCAGCAGCCCACGAACAGGTTGGGCAGATACGCAGTATTTT
CASSPRTGWADTQYF
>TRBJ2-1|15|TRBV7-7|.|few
TGTGCCAGCAGCCCGGCCCTAGCGCGGTACAATGAGCAGTTCTTC
CASSPALARYNEQFF
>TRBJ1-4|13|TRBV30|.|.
TGTGCCTGGAGTCTGGGGTTTGCTGAAAAACTGTTTTTT
CAWSLGFAEKLFF
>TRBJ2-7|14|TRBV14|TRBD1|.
TGTGCCAGCAGCACACAGGGGGCGCGAAGGGAGCAGTACTTC
CASSTQGARREQYF
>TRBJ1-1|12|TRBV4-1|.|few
TGCGCCAGCAGCCTCAGACCCACTGAAGCTTTCTTT
CASSLRPTEAFF
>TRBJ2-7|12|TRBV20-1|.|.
TGCAGTGCTAGCTCCTCGGGCTACGAGCAGTACTTC
CSASSSGYEQYF
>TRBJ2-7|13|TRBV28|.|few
TGTGCCAGCAGTTACCACCCTGCAAGCGAGCAGTACTTC
CASSYHPASEQYF
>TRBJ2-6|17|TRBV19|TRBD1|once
TGTGCCAGTGGCCTTTTGGCAGGGGGATCTGGGGCCAACGTCCTGACTTTC
CASGLLAGGSGANVLTF
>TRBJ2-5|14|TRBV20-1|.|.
TGCAGTGCTATCCGGGACGAAGGGGGGGAGACCCAGTACTTC
CSAIRDEGGETQYF
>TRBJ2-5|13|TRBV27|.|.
TGTGCCAGCAGTTTGATATGGGAAGAGACCCAGTACTTC
CASSLIWEETQYF